The entry below gives a single TCR beta chain sequence along with its context. Only in-frame clones appear in the TCRdb table, and some are missing; sequencing was by immunoSEQ multiplex PCR. The sample lists about 66,000 clones, approximately 86% seen once, with 2% in the top ten. The data were taken from a study of OX40 agonist ivuxolimab in advanced cancers. Overall study context: Clinicians treated patients with ivuxolimab, an agonistic anti-OX40 (CD134) antibody.

Trimming pared 6 bases from V and 0 bases from J, leaving 12 bases between. Germline CDR1 ENHRY, CDR2 SYGVKD. The CDR3 covers 15 residues. This clonotype was sampled from an adult with an advanced solid tumor such as melanoma, head and neck, liver or kidney cancer. The chain links TRBV10-3 to TRBJ2-1; D is unresolved. The sequences come from CD4+ or CD8+ T cells sorted from blood, collected in a trial of the OX40 agonist ivuxolimab. Written as DNA, the CDR3 is TGTGCCATCAGCGATTCATCCTACTCCTACAATGAGCAGTTCTTC. It yields the protein CAISDSSYSYNEQFF.